The rows below give T cell receptor beta chains drawn from one sample of a study of blood T cell repertoires in COVID-19. Only in-frame clones appear in the TCRdb table, and some are missing; sequencing was by immunoSEQ multiplex PCR. The sample contains 140,000 to 150,000 clones, 65% to 85% of which appear only once. Input material: PBMCs or T cells enriched from blood (not recorded which). The receptors were gathered from a woman aged 50 to 65 who had been exposed to COVID-19. Both conserved end residues are part of each CDR3. The D gene is left open where the match is weak. The size entry is marked missing in some rows and otherwise reads once, few, many or a size class.

J gene | CDR3 length | V gene | clone size | D gene | CDR3 protein | CDR3 DNA
TRBJ2-1 | 14 | TRBV2 | . | . | CASSWDSSYNEQFF | TGTGCCAGCAGTTGGGACTCCAGCTACAATGAGCAGTTCTTC
TRBJ2-2 | 15 | TRBV27 | . | TRBD2 | CASSLASGVTGELFF | TGTGCCAGCAGTTTGGCTAGCGGAGTAACCGGGGAGCTGTTTTTT
TRBJ2-5 | 13 | TRBV7-2 | few | TRBD2 | CASSRLAGATQYF | TGTGCCAGCAGCCGACTAGCGGGGGCCACCCAGTACTTC
TRBJ2-3 | 14 | TRBV10-3 | . | TRBD1 | CAAESRDRGDTQYF | TGTGCCGCAGAATCCCGGGACAGGGGAGATACGCAGTATTTT
TRBJ2-1 | 14 | TRBV18 | . | . | CASSPTGQGDEQFF | TGTGCCAGCTCACCGACAGGCCAAGGGGATGAGCAGTTCTTC
TRBJ1-3 | 15 | TRBV28 | . | TRBD1 | CASSLRQGGGNTIYF | TGTGCCAGCAGTTTACGCCAGGGGGGCGGAAACACCATATATTTT
TRBJ1-1 | 17 | TRBV15 | . | . | CATSRDESGVWNTEAFF | TGTGCCACCAGCAGAGATGAATCGGGGGTCTGGAACACTGAAGCTTTCTTT
TRBJ2-3 | 14 | TRBV29-1 | . | . | CSVAVRSGTDTQYF | TGCAGCGTTGCAGTTCGAAGCGGCACAGATACGCAGTATTTT
TRBJ1-1 | 14 | TRBV28 | . | . | CASSPGLTNTEAFF | TGTGCCAGCAGTCCGGGACTGACGAACACTGAAGCTTTCTTT
TRBJ2-1 | 11 | TRBV18 | . | . | CAGQQGNEQFF | TGTGCCGGACAACAGGGCAATGAGCAGTTCTTC
TRBJ1-4 | 16 | TRBV4-2 | few | . | CASSQVGGPGDEKLFF | TGTGCCAGCAGCCAGGTTGGAGGACCTGGCGATGAAAAACTGTTTTTT
TRBJ1-2 | 14 | TRBV7-9 | . | TRBD1 | CASRPTTGAYGYTF | TGTGCCAGCAGACCGACGACAGGGGCCTATGGCTACACCTTC
TRBJ2-5 | 15 | TRBV5-1 | once | TRBD1 | CASSLVQGAQETQYF | TGCGCCAGCAGCTTGGTACAGGGGGCGCAAGAGACCCAGTACTTC
TRBJ1-1 | 16 | TRBV5-4 | once | TRBD1 | CASSPAPQGLNTEAFF | TGTGCCAGCAGCCCCGCCCCACAGGGGCTAAACACTGAAGCTTTCTTT
TRBJ2-7 | 14 | TRBV29-1 | once | TRBD2 | CSVGGLAGPYEQYF | TGCAGCGTTGGGGGACTAGCGGGTCCCTACGAGCAGTACTTC
TRBJ2-1 | 13 | TRBV5-4 | . | . | CASTRRGYNEQFF | TGTGCCAGCACCCGGAGGGGTTACAATGAGCAGTTCTTC
TRBJ2-7 | 15 | TRBV7-3 | many | TRBD1 | CASSLFRQGAYEQYF | TGTGCCAGCAGCTTATTCCGACAGGGGGCCTACGAGCAGTACTTC
TRBJ1-2 | 13 | TRBV6-5 | . | . | CASSYSNRNGYTF | TGTGCCAGCAGTTACTCGAACAGGAATGGCTACACCTTC
TRBJ2-7 | 12 | TRBV3-1/TRBV3-2 | . | . | CASSQNNYEQYF | TGTGCCAGCAGCCAAAACAACTACGAGCAGTACTTC
TRBJ1-2 | 16 | TRBV25-1 | . | . | CASSEVAGDYKYGYTF | TGTGCCAGCAGTGAAGTGGCAGGGGACTATAAGTATGGCTACACCTTC
TRBJ2-2 | 16 | TRBV5-1 | . | . | CASSWSGTTNTGELFF | TGCGCCAGCAGCTGGTCCGGGACAACGAACACCGGGGAGCTGTTTTTT
TRBJ1-2 | 14 | TRBV27 | few | . | CASSLSPENYGYTF | TGTGCCAGCAGTTTATCTCCCGAGAACTATGGCTACACCTTC
TRBJ1-2 | 14 | TRBV30 | . | TRBD1 | CAWILPGGLGGYTF | TGTGCCTGGATTCTCCCAGGGGGCCTGGGGGGCTACACCTTC
TRBJ2-2 | 17 | TRBV4-1 | . | TRBD2 | CASSRIPSGGAVGELFF | TGCGCCAGCAGCCGCATCCCTAGCGGGGGGGCCGTCGGGGAGCTGTTTTTT
TRBJ1-3 | 15 | TRBV20-1 | few | . | CSASVLPGPGNTIYF | TGCAGTGCTAGTGTGTTGCCAGGGCCTGGAAACACCATATATTTT
TRBJ2-5 | 12 | TRBV30 | . | . | CAWSVHGETQYF | TGTGCCTGGAGTGTACACGGGGAGACCCAGTACTTC
TRBJ1-5 | 19 | TRBV10-1 | . | . | CASRVHRDFPRWSNQPQHF | TGCGCCAGCAGGGTACACCGGGACTTCCCACGGTGGAGCAATCAGCCCCAGCATTTT
TRBJ1-3 | 15 | TRBV5-1 | few | . | CASSLDGGSGNTIYF | TGCGCCAGCAGCTTGGACGGCGGCTCTGGAAACACCATATATTTT
TRBJ2-1 | 15 | TRBV9 | . | . | CASSGAPKTEGEQFF | TGTGCCAGCAGCGGAGCCCCCAAGACAGAAGGTGAGCAGTTCTTC
TRBJ1-6 | 15 | TRBV6-2/TRBV6-3 | . | TRBD1 | CASSLHDRVGSPLHF | TGTGCCAGCAGTCTCCATGACAGGGTAGGATCACCCCTCCACTTT
TRBJ1-3 | 15 | TRBV6-6 | . | . | CASSPGLLGGNTIYF | TGTGCCAGCAGCCCAGGGCTCTTAGGTGGAAACACCATATATTTT
TRBJ2-3 | 17 | TRBV6-1 | . | TRBD2 | CASSEGPGLARTDTQYF | TGTGCCAGCAGTGAAGGTCCGGGACTAGCGAGGACAGATACGCAGTATTTT
TRBJ2-1 | 16 | TRBV4-3 | . | . | CASSQETGSSYNEQFF | TGCGCCAGCAGCCAAGAAACTGGGAGCTCCTACAATGAGCAGTTCTTC
TRBJ2-4 | 15 | TRBV2 | . | . | CASSRRESAKNIQYF | TGTGCCAGCAGTCGAAGGGAGTCTGCCAAAAACATTCAGTACTTC
TRBJ1-3 | 15 | TRBV15 | . | . | CATSYGDSSGNTIYF | TGTGCCACCAGCTACGGGGATAGCTCTGGAAACACCATATATTTT
TRBJ1-3 | 16 | TRBV7-2 | many | . | CASSTRQVGSGNTIYF | TGTGCCAGCAGCACCCGACAGGTCGGGTCTGGAAACACCATATATTTT
TRBJ2-5 | 15 | TRBV19 | . | TRBD1 | CASSKGTGQQETQYF | TGTGCCAGTAGTAAGGGGACAGGCCAACAAGAGACCCAGTACTTC
TRBJ1-3 | 16 | TRBV3-1/TRBV3-2 | . | . | CASSQDASGRGNTIYF | TGTGCCAGCAGCCAAGATGCATCTGGGAGAGGAAACACCATATATTTT
TRBJ2-7 | 14 | TRBV5-5 | . | TRBD1 | CASRPGQGYYEQYF | TGTGCCAGCAGGCCGGGACAGGGGTATTACGAGCAGTACTTC
TRBJ1-4 | 13 | TRBV18 | . | . | CASSMGASEKLFF | TGTGCCAGCTCAATGGGGGCTAGTGAAAAACTGTTTTTT
TRBJ2-2 | 11 | TRBV5-1 | . | . | CASSFAGELFF | TGCGCCAGCAGCTTCGCCGGGGAGCTGTTTTTT
TRBJ2-7 | 13 | TRBV5-6 | . | . | CASSRDTTYEQYF | TGTGCCAGCAGCCGGGACACCACCTACGAGCAGTACTTC
TRBJ1-1 | 14 | TRBV14 | few | . | CASSQALGGTEAFF | TGTGCCAGCAGCCAAGCTCTGGGGGGGACTGAAGCTTTCTTT
TRBJ2-5 | 14 | TRBV5-3 | . | TRBD1 | CARSRDRGRETQYF | TGTGCCAGAAGCCGGGACAGGGGGAGGGAGACCCAGTACTTC